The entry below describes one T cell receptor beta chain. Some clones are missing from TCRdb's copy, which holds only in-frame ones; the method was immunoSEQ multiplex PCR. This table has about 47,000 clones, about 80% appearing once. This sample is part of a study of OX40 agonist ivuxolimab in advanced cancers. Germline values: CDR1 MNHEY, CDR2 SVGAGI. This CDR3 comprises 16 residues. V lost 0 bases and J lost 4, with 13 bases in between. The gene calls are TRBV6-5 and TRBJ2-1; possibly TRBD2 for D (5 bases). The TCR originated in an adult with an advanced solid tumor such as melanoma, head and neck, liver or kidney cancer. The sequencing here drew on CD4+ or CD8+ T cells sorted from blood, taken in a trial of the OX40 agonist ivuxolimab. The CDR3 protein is CASSYSASYGYNEQFF. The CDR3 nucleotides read TGTGCCAGCAGTTACTCGGCTAGCTATGGGTACAATGAGCAGTTCTTC.